This T cell receptor beta chain was retrieved from a study of blood T cells in healthy people across ages. This clonotype has more than one count but fewer than ten. Combining a sample-barcoded 5' primer with a J-beta primer mix, a second PCR ran for about 7 to 11 cycles. TCRdb analysed the 5' RACE reads with MiXCR anew, one entry per CDR3 protein. Among 1.4 million to 1.5 million distinct CDR3 sequences listed, 35% to 45% were seen once. The V gene end was trimmed by 4 bases and the J gene end by 7 bases; junction bases not matched to a gene: 11. Germline V gives CDR1 DFQATT, CDR2 SNEGSKA (reference sequence). CDR3 length equals 15 residues.

The source is a young woman in good health. Sequenced material: blood. The chain recombines TRBV20-1 with TRBJ1-4; 8 bases are shared with TRBD1. As DNA, the CDR3 is TGCAGTGCTATCGATTCAGGGGGCGTTCGTGAAAAACTGTTTTTT. Its translation is CSAIDSGGVREKLFF.